This TCR beta chain is from a study of regulatory dendritic cells for organ transplantation (dated by TCRdb to about 2017). Some background on the complete study: To make regulatory dendritic cells, monocytes were cultured with vitamin D3 on days 0 and 4 and with IL-10 on day 4. On day 6, LPS was added to the DC cultures to test how the DCs responded to a strong maturation-inducing agent. Sorted naive and memory CD4+ and CD8+ T cells had their TCRbeta repertoires sequenced both before and after allostimulation with either regulatory or mature dendritic cells.

Beyond this particular receptor, the publication reports: The authors pointed out considerable heterogeneity between individuals in the alloreactive memory CD8+ T cell pool, and only a couple of subjects were sequenced. Of the resting subsets, memory CD8+ T cells had the largest number of alloreactive TCR clonotypes. Naive CD4+ and CD8+ T cells showed highly diverse repertoires, whereas memory cells were less diverse and memory CD8+ cells were the most oligoclonal. Expansion of memory CD8+ clones was induced by allostimulation in both subjects, but more limited expansion appeared to be induced by regulatory dendritic cells than by mature dendritic cells.

Sorted T cell subsets were CFSE-labeled and co-cultured for five to six days with allogeneic regulatory or mature dendritic cells at a 1:10 DC:T ratio. FACS was used to sort CD4+ or CD8+ cells into naive T cells (CD45RA+) and memory T cells (CD45RO+). The T cells used for TCR sequencing were obtained from a couple of healthy control subjects. The Qiagen DNeasy Blood & Tissue Kit was used to extract genomic DNA. As regards this clone: Its antigen is not yet known. Base quality data are lacking; no much larger clone is found one base away.

V loses 4 bases of germline sequence and J loses 0 bases, and the interval between the two ends is 9 bases. There are 15 amino acids in the CDR3, from cysteine to phenylalanine inclusive. Only CDR3 DNA remains: 45 bases, in frame from the first base. From a lookup of the germline V gene, CDR1 and CDR2 are SNHLY and FYNNEI. TCRbeta CDR3 regions were amplified by multiplexed two-step PCR using Vbeta-specific forward primers and Jbeta-specific reverse primers. Through the immunoSEQ service, TCRbeta libraries were sequenced on an Illumina instrument. The paper's processing steps were these. IMGT annotation was used to assign V, D and J genes, and synthetic CDR3 analogues were used to correct the counts for multiplex PCR bias. In the immunoSEQ Analyzer, repertoire clonality was calculated as one minus the normalized Shannon entropy. Fisher's exact test with Benjamini-Hochberg false discovery rate control was used to define clonal expansion, with two-tailed P<0.01. What TCRdb holds here is the immuneACCESS table cut down to in-frame rearrangements. Part of the clones is not present; checked against another copy, under half of the missing clones reflect an unresolved V gene, and the others are unexplained. V and J calls and clone size are those listed in that table; D and trimming were worked out from the DNA. The sample profile shows roughly 12,000 clones; 74% of them were found once. Clones ranked in the top ten supply approximately 0.6% of the sample.

The TCR originated in a human donor in good health. Sequenced material: naive CD4+ T cells from blood cultured with regulatory dendritic cells. This sample's cell subset or site label indicates: CD45RA+ naive T cells. The chain joins TRBV2 to TRBJ1-4; no D gene can be assigned with confidence. The DNA sequence is given as TGTGCCAGCAGTGTCCCCGGGGCAACTAATGAAAAACTGTTTTTT. Its translation reads: CASSVPGATNEKLFF.